Below, 16 T cell receptor beta chains from the same sample are listed, as sequenced in a study of blood T cells in healthy people across ages. Then a second PCR, running about 7 to 11 cycles, was carried out with a sample-barcoded 5' primer and a J-beta primer mix. TCRdb fed the 5' RACE reads into MiXCR, producing one record per CDR3 protein. The repertoire holds hundreds of thousands of distinct CDR3 sequences, roughly 41% seen once, with less than 25% in the top ten. Sequenced material: blood. Every receptor here comes from a woman aged 60 to 75 in good health.

Details on this clonotype: One base away lies a much larger clone, so this may be a sequencing read error. The rearrangement uses TRBV5-1 and TRBJ1-2, with TRBD1 matching 9 bases. J gave up 8 bases and V 0 bases, and 5 bases lay outside the gene matches. There are 14 residues in the CDR3. CDR1 SGHRS and CDR2 YFSETQ come from the germline V gene. In nucleotides, the CDR3 is TGCGCCAGCAGCTTGGAACAGGGGGCGGGCGGCTACACCTTC. Translation: CASSLEQGAGGYTF.

A few counts support this clonotype. The chain joins TRBV10-3 to TRBJ1-6; the D is unclear. In germline, CDR1 is ENHRY, CDR2 SYGVKD. V gave up 3 bases and J gave up 12 bases, with 15 bases separating them. The CDR3 loop spans 14 amino acids. CDR3 amino acids: CAISERQDYLPLHF. The DNA for the CDR3 is TGTGCCATCAGTGAACGGCAGGACTATTTACCCCTCCACTTT.

The CDR3 protein is CSAWDSYTGELFF. DNA of the CDR3: TGCAGTGCTTGGGACAGCTACACCGGGGAGCTGTTTTTT. The rearrangement links TRBV20-1 to TRBJ2-2; the match to TRBD1 covers 7 bases. CDR3 size: 13 residues. V was clipped by 5 bases and J by 3 bases; unmatched bases: 3. Germline CDR1 and CDR2: DFQATT and SNEGSKA (reference sequence).

This clonotype was seen only a few times. In nucleotides, the CDR3 is TGTGCCAGCTCACCGCCCGGGACTCTGACTCGCTATGGCTACACCTTC. As protein: CASSPPGTLTRYGYTF. J is TRBJ1-2 and V is TRBV18; tentative D call: TRBD1 (5 bases). The CDR3 contains 16 residues. The germline gives CDR1 KGHSH, CDR2 LQKENI. V lost 3 bases and J lost 4, with 18 bases in between.

The chain carries TRBV20-1 and TRBJ1-6, with D unresolved. The CDR3 is 18 amino acids. CDR1 and CDR2 (germline): DFQATT, SNEGSKA (reference sequence). V was clipped by 1 base and J by 0 bases, with 16 bases between them. The CDR3 sequence: CSARGIGPGSSYNSPLHF. The CDR3 DNA follows: TGCAGTGCTAGAGGTATAGGCCCCGGAAGCTCCTATAATTCACCCCTCCACTTT.

The J gene is TRBJ2-1, the V gene TRBV6-6; a possible D gene is TRBD1 (6 bases). This CDR3 region has 14 residues. Trimming took off 6 bases at V and 8 bases at J, with 17 bases between the two ends. CDR1 and CDR2 (germline): MNHNY, SVGAGI (reference sequence). The CDR3 coding sequence is TGTGCCAGCAGCCGCTCCGAAGGGGGAGATGAGCAGTTCTTC. The encoded protein is CASSRSEGGDEQFF.

Points on this clonotype: This may come from a read error, since a much larger clone is one base off. The chain employs TRBV6-4 and TRBJ2-1; 7 nucleotides agree with TRBD2. CDR3 length equals 14 residues. J lost 5 bases, V lost 4 bases, and 5 bases had no gene match. CDR1 is MRHNA, CDR2 SNTAGT, per germline. The CDR3 region is CASSARAGNNEQFF. CDR3 nucleotides: TGTGCCAGCAGTGCCCGAGCGGGAAACAATGAGCAGTTCTTC.

The V gene is TRBV12-3 or TRBV12-4, the J gene TRBJ2-1; TRBD1 is a possible D gene (5 bases). Trimming cost V 8 bases and J 6 bases, with 20 bases left between them. The CDR3 consists of 15 residues. For the CDR3, the DNA is TGTGCCAGCCACGTCGGCCAGGGAATTTTCAATGAGCAGTTCTTC. Translated, it gives CASHVGQGIFNEQFF.

This chain uses TRBV29-1 with TRBJ2-5; D is possibly TRBD2 (6 bases). The CDR3 runs 13 residues. Looked up from germline, CDR1 is SQVTM and CDR2 is ANQGSEA. The V gene lost 5 bases and the J gene lost 11 bases, with 21 bases spanning the gap. The CDR3 bases are TGCAGCGTTCGCACCGGGACTCCCATAGAGCAGTACTTC. This sequence encodes CSVRTGTPIEQYF.

In this sample, this clonotype turned up a few times. V is TRBV12-3 or TRBV12-4 and J is TRBJ2-7; D not resolved. The V and J ends lost 3 bases and 7 bases respectively, with 13 bases between them. This CDR3 has 13 residues. The CDR3 DNA reads TGTGCCAGCAGTTTCGGGCCCCTAAATGAGCAGTACTTC. Translated: CASSFGPLNEQYF.

The table lists this clonotype with a few counts. The chain has TRBV5-1 and TRBJ1-4; D perhaps matches TRBD1 (5 bases). The V end lost 0 bases, the J end lost 5 bases, and 8 bases lay between the germline ends. CDR3 size: 14 residues. From germline, CDR1 is SGHRS and CDR2 YFSETQ. CDR3: CASSLVEGNEKLFF. DNA of the CDR3: TGCGCCAGCAGCTTGGTCGAGGGGAATGAAAAACTGTTTTTT.

Only a few counts were recorded for this clonotype. The chain couples TRBV27 to TRBJ1-2, with D tentatively TRBD1 (6 bases). The CDR3 length is 16 residues. Germline CDR1 is MNHEY and CDR2 is SMNVEV (reference sequence). V lost 5 bases and J lost 2, with 18 bases in between. CDR3: CASSRAVRQENYGYTF. Here the CDR3 DNA reads TGTGCCAGCAGTAGAGCAGTCCGACAGGAAAACTATGGCTACACCTTC.

The J gene is TRBJ2-3, the V gene TRBV3-1, with TRBD1 matching over 7 bases. V lost 10 bases to trimming and J lost 5 bases; unmatched junction nucleotides: 6. The length of the CDR3 is 12 residues. The germline CDR1 and CDR2 sequences are LGHDT and YNNKEL (reference sequence). The chain's CDR3 is CATDRALDTQYF. CDR3 bases: TGTGCCACCGACAGGGCGTTAGATACGCAGTATTTT.

J is TRBJ2-3 and V is TRBV15; D perhaps matches TRBD2 (5 bases). CDR1 and CDR2 from the germline V gene are LNHNV and YYDKDF (reference sequence). The CDR3 runs to 19 residues. V lost 0 bases to trimming and J lost 2 bases, with 21 bases between them. CDR3 DNA: TGTGCCACCAGCAGAGATCGATCGGACGGGAAACCTATCACAGATACGCAGTATTTT. Its protein product is CATSRDRSDGKPITDTQYF.

This clonotype was counted only a few times. The chain uses TRBV20-1 and TRBJ2-5; TRBD2 aligns across 8 bases. CDR3 length: 14 amino acids. From germline, CDR1 is DFQATT and CDR2 SNEGSKA (reference sequence). V was clipped by 6 bases and J by 4 bases; unmatched bases: 10. CDR3 in amino acids: CSAEAGVFGETQYF. CDR3 bases: TGCAGTGCAGAAGCGGGGGTGTTCGGAGAGACCCAGTACTTC.

The chain links TRBV6-1 to TRBJ1-2; D call uncertain. In germline, CDR1 is MNHNS, CDR2 SASEGT. Trimming took 6 bases from V and 3 from J, leaving 11 bases between them. The CDR3 sequence is 13 residues long. CDR3 bases: TGTGCCAGCAGCCAGGACGAATACTATGGCTACACCTTC. This codes for CASSQDEYYGYTF.